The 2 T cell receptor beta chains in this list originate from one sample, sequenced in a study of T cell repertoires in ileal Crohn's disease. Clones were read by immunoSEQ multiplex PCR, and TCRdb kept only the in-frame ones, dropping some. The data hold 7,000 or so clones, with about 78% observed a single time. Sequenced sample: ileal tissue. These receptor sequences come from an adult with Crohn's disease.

The CDR3 nucleotides read TGTGCCAGCAGCCCCGGGACTAGTAAAGAGACCCAGTACTTC. It is translated as CASSPGTSKETQYF. This sequence joins TRBV7-6 and TRBJ2-5, with TRBD2 matching over 8 bases. Germline assignment: CDR1 SGHVS and CDR2 FNYEAQ. This CDR3 contains 14 residues. V trimming: 5 bases; J trimming: 3 bases; junction bases outside the gene matches: 5.

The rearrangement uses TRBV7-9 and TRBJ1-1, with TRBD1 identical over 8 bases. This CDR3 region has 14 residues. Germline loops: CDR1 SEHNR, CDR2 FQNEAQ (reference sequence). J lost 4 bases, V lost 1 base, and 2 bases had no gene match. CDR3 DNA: TGTGCCAGCAGCTTAGACAGGGGGAGCACTGAAGCTTTCTTT. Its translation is CASSLDRGSTEAFF.